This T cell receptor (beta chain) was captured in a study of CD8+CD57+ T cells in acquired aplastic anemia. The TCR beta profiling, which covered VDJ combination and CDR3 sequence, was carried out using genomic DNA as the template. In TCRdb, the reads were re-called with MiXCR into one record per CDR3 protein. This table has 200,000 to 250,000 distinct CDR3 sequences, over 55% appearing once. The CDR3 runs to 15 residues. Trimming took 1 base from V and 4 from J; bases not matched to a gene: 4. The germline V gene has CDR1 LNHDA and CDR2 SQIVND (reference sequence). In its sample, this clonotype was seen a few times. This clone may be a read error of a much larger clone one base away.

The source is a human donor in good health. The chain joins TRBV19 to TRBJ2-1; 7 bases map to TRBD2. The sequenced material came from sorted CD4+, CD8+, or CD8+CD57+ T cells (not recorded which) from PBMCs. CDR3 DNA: TGTGCCAGTAGTATAGCGGGAGGAACATACAATGAGCAGTTCTTC. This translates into CASSIAGGTYNEQFF.